These 22 T cell receptor beta chains share one sample of origin, sequenced in a study of T cell responses to AZD1222 COVID-19 vaccine. Assay: immunoSEQ multiplex PCR; the TCRdb copy retains only in-frame clones and omits some. This sample has approximately 110,000 clones, with 88% found just once. This specimen was peripheral blood, taken on day 0 of AZD1222 vaccination. These receptors all come from an adult in good health.

This chain uses TRBV30 with TRBJ2-7; D may be TRBD2 (6 bases). Germline values: CDR1 GTSNPN, CDR2 SVGIG (reference sequence). The CDR3 has 15 residues. V was clipped by 2 bases and J by 4 bases, with 18 bases between them. CDR3 nucleotide sequence: TGTGCCTGGAGTAACCTCGCGGGGCGTGCGTACGAGCAGTACTTC. Protein product: CAWSNLAGRAYEQYF.

The rearrangement joins TRBV7-3 to TRBJ2-3; D uncertain. Germline CDR1 SGHTA, CDR2 FQGTGA. This CDR3 spans 13 amino acids. V lost 3 bases and J 2 bases, leaving 6 bases between the germline ends. In nucleotides, the CDR3 is TGTGCCAGCAGCTTCGCACACACAGATACGCAGTATTTT. Amino acids: CASSFAHTDTQYF. The variable domain in full, with the rest retrieved from reference TRBV7-3 and TRBJ2-3, is GAGVSQTPSNKVTEKGKYVELRCDPISGHTALYWYRQSLGQGPEFLIYFQGTGAADDSGLPNDRFFAVRPEGSVSTLKIQRTERGDSAVYLCASSFAHTDTQYFGPGTRLTVL.

The V gene is TRBV9, the J gene TRBJ2-3; the D gene is possibly TRBD1 (7 bases). The V end lost 0 bases, the J end lost 11 bases, and 19 bases lay between the germline ends. CDR1 is SGDLS, CDR2 YYNGEE, per germline. This CDR3 has 15 residues. For the CDR3, the DNA is TGTGCCAGCAGCGTAGGGGGGCAGGGGGGATTTGGGCAGTATTTT. Amino acids: CASSVGGQGGFGQYF.

J is TRBJ2-2 and V is TRBV3-1 (or the pseudogene TRBV3-2); D unclear. The CDR3 spans 12 residues. CDR1 is LGHDT, CDR2 YNNKEL, per germline (reference sequence). The V gene lost 4 bases and the J gene lost 5 bases, with 5 bases spanning the gap. Written as DNA, the CDR3 is TGTGCCAGCAGCCCCAGGACCGGGGAGCTGTTTTTT. Protein: CASSPRTGELFF.

This chain links TRBV6-2 or TRBV6-3 with TRBJ2-6, with a possible D match to TRBD2 (7 bases). From germline, CDR1 is MNHEY and CDR2 SVGEGT. The CDR3 contains 17 residues. V was pared by 1 base and J by 3 bases, with 13 bases between. CDR3 DNA: TGTGCCAGCAGTTACTGGATGGGAGGGGGTGGGGCCAACGTCCTGACTTTC. Its protein product is CASSYWMGGGGANVLTF.

The rearrangement joins TRBV18 to TRBJ1-4; 12 bases map to TRBD1. V was clipped by 3 bases and J by 0 bases; unmatched bases: 5. Germline V gene lookup returns CDR1 KGHSH and CDR2 LQKENI. The CDR3 totals 18 residues. CDR3 nucleotide sequence: TGTGCCAGCTCACCCCGGGACAGGGGGCCGTCAACTAATGAAAAACTGTTTTTT. Protein: CASSPRDRGPSTNEKLFF.

This clone was seen once. V gene TRBV28 combines with J gene TRBJ1-5, with D maybe TRBD1 (5 bases). This CDR3 is 15 amino acids long. Deletions cut 8 bases from V and 2 bases from J, with 16 bases between. From germline, CDR1 is MDHEN and CDR2 SYDVKM. The CDR3 is CASYSMVQGNQPQHF. CDR3 bases: TGTGCCAGCTACAGTATGGTACAGGGCAATCAGCCCCAGCATTTT.

The V gene is TRBV3-1 (or the pseudogene TRBV3-2), the J gene TRBJ2-1; D may be TRBD2 (6 bases). Between the trimmed V and J ends, which lost 3 bases and 10 bases, there was a span of 10 bases. From germline, CDR1 is LGHDT and CDR2 YNNKEL (reference sequence). The CDR3 has 12 amino acids. The CDR3 region has the DNA TGTGCCAGCAGCCACTCTAGCGTCGAGCAGTTCTTC. Amino acid sequence: CASSHSSVEQFF.

This chain uses TRBV7-2 with TRBJ1-6; D ambiguous. This CDR3 comprises 14 residues. V shed 4 bases and J shed 5 bases, with 9 bases lying between them. Germline CDR1 is SGHTA and CDR2 is FQGNSA. Here the CDR3 reads CASSSEAHNSPLHF. CDR3 sequence (DNA): TGTGCCAGCAGCTCCGAGGCACATAATTCACCCCTCCACTTT.

With regard to this clone: A read error may produce the germline difference seen at one junction end. V is TRBV6-5 and J is TRBJ1-6, with a weak D call TRBD1 (5 bases). Germline V CDR1 and CDR2: MNHEY, SVGAGI. The CDR3 has 14 residues. Here the CDR3 DNA reads TGTGCCAGCAGTAACTCCGGGACTCGCTCACCCCTCCACTTT. This translates into CASSNSGTRSPLHF.

The V and J genes are TRBV9 and TRBJ2-7; 11 nucleotides agree with TRBD1. The V segment lost 3 bases and the J segment 5 bases; nucleotides outside the gene matches: 10. The CDR3 consists of 16 residues. Germline V gene lookup returns CDR1 SGDLS and CDR2 YYNGEE. Written as DNA, the CDR3 is TGTGCCAGCAGCGCCAGGCCGGGACAGGGGGTCCACGAGCAGTACTTC. Its protein is CASSARPGQGVHEQYF.

This chain connects TRBV24-1 to TRBJ2-7, with unresolved D. The V end was cut by 7 bases, the J end by 4 bases, with 7 bases between. This CDR3 is built from 11 residues. The V gene's germline CDR1 is KGHDR and CDR2 SFDVKD. CDR3 protein: CATSGPYEQYF. The CDR3 region has the DNA TGTGCCACCAGCGGTCCGTACGAGCAGTACTTC.

The V and J genes are TRBV2 and TRBJ1-4, with 9 bases that match TRBD1. The CDR3 contains 13 residues. Germline-derived CDR1 and CDR2 are SNHLY and FYNNEI. V was clipped by 6 bases and J by 8 bases; unmatched bases: 4. The DNA for the CDR3 is TGTGCCAGCAGAACGGACAGGGGCGAAAAACTGTTTTTT. It translates to CASRTDRGEKLFF.

The rearrangement links TRBV5-1 to TRBJ1-6; D might be TRBD1 (5 bases). Trimming took 8 bases from V and 7 from J, leaving 16 bases between them. CDR3 length: 14 amino acids. In germline, CDR1 is SGHRS, CDR2 YFSETQ. The CDR3 reads CASKTGAYNSPLHF. CDR3 sequence (DNA): TGCGCCAGTAAGACTGGGGCGTACAATTCACCCCTCCACTTT.

This clone has more than one count but fewer than ten. The rearrangement joins TRBV4-3 to TRBJ1-6; D gene unclear. The CDR3 consists of 16 residues. The V end lost 3 bases, the J end lost 6 bases, and 15 bases lay between the germline ends. The germline V gene encodes CDR1 LGHNA and CDR2 YSLEER. CDR3: CASSQNDPGSNSPLHF. In DNA form, the CDR3 reads TGCGCCAGCAGCCAGAACGACCCGGGCAGTAATTCACCCCTCCACTTT.

V and J are TRBV5-8 and TRBJ1-2, with 7 positions matching TRBD1. Germline V gives CDR1 SGHTS, CDR2 YDEGEE. After removal of 0 bases from V and 3 bases from J, the junction contained 5 bases not matched to a gene. The CDR3 runs to 15 residues. CDR3 sequence reads: CASSLGSGGYYGYTF. As DNA, the CDR3 is TGTGCCAGCAGCTTGGGGTCAGGGGGGTACTATGGCTACACCTTC.

The rearrangement joins TRBV4-3 to TRBJ2-7, with TRBD1 identical over 7 bases. The CDR3 is 13 amino acids. Losses at the gene ends were 3 bases for V and 3 bases for J; bases not matched to a gene: 2. From germline, CDR1 is LGHNA and CDR2 YSLEER. The CDR3 nucleotides read TGCGCCAGCAGCCAGCGACAGGGCTACGAGCAGTACTTC. Its protein product is CASSQRQGYEQYF.

The V and J genes are TRBV7-9 and TRBJ1-6; a weak D match, TRBD1 (5 bases). V lost 4 bases, J lost 1 base, and 8 bases lay in between. Germline V lookup: CDR1 SEHNR, CDR2 FQNEAQ (reference sequence). This CDR3 is built from 15 residues. This chain's CDR3 is CASSWGGSYNSPLHF. Written as DNA, the CDR3 is TGTGCCAGCAGCTGGGGGGGATCCTATAATTCACCCCTCCACTTT.

The rearrangement links TRBV9 to TRBJ1-3; D is ambiguous. Germline V gene lookup returns CDR1 SGDLS and CDR2 YYNGEE. The CDR3 extends over 15 amino acids. V lost 0 bases, J lost 4 bases, and 11 bases lay in between. The chain's CDR3 is CASSVVDDFGNTIYF. CDR3 in DNA: TGTGCCAGCAGCGTAGTGGATGATTTCGGAAACACCATATATTTT.

The genes are TRBV7-2 and TRBJ2-5; D ambiguous. The ends were cut back, 1 base at V and 5 bases at J, with 11 bases in the middle. The CDR3 is 14 amino acids. Germline V gives CDR1 SGHTA, CDR2 FQGNSA. The CDR3 DNA is TGTGCCAGCAGCTTAGGAACACGCGTGGAGACCCAGTACTTC. It is translated as CASSLGTRVETQYF. The whole variable domain, filled in from reference TRBV7-2 and TRBJ2-5, reads GAGVSQSPSNKVTEKGKDVELRCDPISGHTALYWYRQSLGQGLEFLIYFQGNSAPDKSGLPSDRFSAERTGGSVSTLTIQRTQQEDSAVYLCASSLGTRVETQYFGPGTRLLVL.

The chain employs TRBV27 and TRBJ2-2, with TRBD1 as a possible D gene (6 bases). The germline V gene encodes CDR1 MNHEY and CDR2 SMNVEV (reference sequence). V gave up 4 bases and J gave up 0 bases, with 18 bases separating them. There are 18 residues in the CDR3. The CDR3 protein is CASSSSRTGSPNTGELFF. CDR3 sequence (DNA): TGTGCCAGCAGTTCGTCACGCACAGGGAGCCCGAACACCGGGGAGCTGTTTTTT.

The genes are TRBV7-3 and TRBJ2-1; 7 bases are a match to TRBD1. This CDR3 comprises 14 residues. V lost 5 bases and J lost 4; bases outside the gene matches: 5. In germline, CDR1 is SGHTA, CDR2 FQGTGA. The CDR3 nucleotides are TGTGCCAGCAGCCCTGGACAGGAATACAATGAGCAGTTCTTC. Translated, it gives CASSPGQEYNEQFF.